This T cell receptor (beta chain) was identified during a study of breast tumors, draining lymph nodes, adjacent tissues. Study observations and caveats: Luminal-like breast cancer showed significantly greater tumor-nontumor repertoire similarity than basal-like breast cancer did. The lymph node origin of tumor T cells was framed as consistent with a hypothesis, not demonstrated. Data fit most tumor T cells coming from lymph node, expanding in tumor. Tumor repertoires ranked between lymph nodes and nontumor tissue in diversity, with V and J gene preferences.

The lymph nodes were axillary draining lymph nodes from breast cancer patients. This clonotype was detected ten times or more. Its antigen is currently unknown. The V end was cut by 5 bases, the J end by 4 bases, with 24 bases between. Germline V gene lookup returns CDR1 MNHNS and CDR2 SASEGT. The CDR3 is 18 residues long. TCRdb itself ran the multiplex PCR reads through MiXCR, one entry per CDR3 protein. This table has approximately 150,000 distinct CDR3 sequences, around a third appearing once. This TCR was sampled from a female donor with breast cancer. Some clones in this sample may be carry-over from other donors' samples. Sample: axillary lymph node tissue. The rearrangement joins TRBV6-1 to TRBJ1-3; D may be TRBD1 (5 bases). CDR3: CASSTPPAGVGSGNTIYF. In DNA form, the CDR3 reads TGTGCCAGCAGTACGCCCCCGGCGGGGGTAGGGTCCGGAAACACCATATATTTT.